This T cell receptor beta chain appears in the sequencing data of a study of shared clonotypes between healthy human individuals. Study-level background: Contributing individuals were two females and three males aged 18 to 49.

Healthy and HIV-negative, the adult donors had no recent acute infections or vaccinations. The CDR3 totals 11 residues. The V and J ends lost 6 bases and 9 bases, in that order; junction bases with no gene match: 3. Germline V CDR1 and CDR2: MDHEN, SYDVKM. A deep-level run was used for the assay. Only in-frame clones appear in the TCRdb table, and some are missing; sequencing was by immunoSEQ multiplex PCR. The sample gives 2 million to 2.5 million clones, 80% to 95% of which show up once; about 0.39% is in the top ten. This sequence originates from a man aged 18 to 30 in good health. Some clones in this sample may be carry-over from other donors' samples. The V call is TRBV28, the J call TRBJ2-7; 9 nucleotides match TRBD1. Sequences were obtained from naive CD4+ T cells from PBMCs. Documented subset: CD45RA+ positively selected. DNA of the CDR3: TGTGCCAGCAGACAGGGGGCTCGGCAGTACTTC. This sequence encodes CASRQGARQYF. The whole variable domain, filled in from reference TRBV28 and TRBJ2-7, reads DVKVTQSSRYLVKRTGEKVFLECVQDMDHENMFWYRQDPGLGLRLIYFSYDVKMKEKGDIPEGYSVSREKKERFSLILESASTNQTSMYLCASRQGARQYFGPGTRLTVT.